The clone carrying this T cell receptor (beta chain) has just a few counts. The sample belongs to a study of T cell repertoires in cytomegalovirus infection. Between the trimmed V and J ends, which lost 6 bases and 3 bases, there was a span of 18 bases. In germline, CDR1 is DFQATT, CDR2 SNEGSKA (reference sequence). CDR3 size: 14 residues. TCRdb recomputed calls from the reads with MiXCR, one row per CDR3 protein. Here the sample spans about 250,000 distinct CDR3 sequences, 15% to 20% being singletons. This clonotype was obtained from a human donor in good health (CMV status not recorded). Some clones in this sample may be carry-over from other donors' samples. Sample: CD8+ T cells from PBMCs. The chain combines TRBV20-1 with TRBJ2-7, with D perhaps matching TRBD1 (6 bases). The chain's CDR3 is CSAAARTEYYEQYF. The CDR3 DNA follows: TGCAGTGCCGCTGCCCGGACAGAGTACTACGAGCAGTACTTC.